A selection of T cell receptor beta chains follows, all from one sample in a study of HIV-infected patients and healthy controls. TCRdb recomputed calls from the 5' RACE reads with MiXCR, one row per CDR3 protein. The sample yields 15,000 to 20,000 distinct CDR3 sequences, roughly 19% seen once. The specimen sequenced was CD8+ T cells from blood. The receptors were sampled from a human donor in good health. Both conserved end residues are part of each CDR3. D genes are given only for firm matches. Not every row has a clone size; where given, it reads once, few, many or a size class.

CDR3 length	D gene	J gene	clone size	V gene	CDR3 DNA	CDR3 protein
13	-	TRBJ1-1	many	TRBV14	TGTGCCAGCAGCCATCTCGGACTTACTGAAGCTTTCTTT	CASSHLGLTEAFF
16	-	TRBJ1-5	many	TRBV28	TGTGCCAGCAGAGGGGGGCTTGCCCCAAACAATCAGCCCCAGCATTTT	CASRGGLAPNNQPQHF
14	-	TRBJ2-2	once	TRBV6-2/TRBV6-3	TGTGCCAGCAGTTTAGGTTCGGGTTCCGGGGAGCTGTTTTTT	CASSLGSGSGELFF
19	TRBD2	TRBJ2-5	-	TRBV11-2	TGTGCCAGCAGCTTAATGGGACTAGCGGGAGCGTCGTACCAAGAGACCCAGTACTTC	CASSLMGLAGASYQETQYF
16	TRBD2	TRBJ2-7	many	TRBV29-1	TGCAGCGTTGAAGACGGAAGGACTAGCGGGAGCTACGAGCAGTACTTC	CSVEDGRTSGSYEQYF
17	TRBD2	TRBJ2-1	few	TRBV12-3/TRBV12-4	TGTGCCAGCAGTTTAGCGCTTGGGACTAGCGGGACCAATGAGCAGTTCTTC	CASSLALGTSGTNEQFF
16	TRBD1	TRBJ1-2	many	TRBV7-9	TGTGCCAGCAGCTTAGTAACGCCCGGACAGGACTATGGCTACACCTTC	CASSLVTPGQDYGYTF
17	TRBD1	TRBJ1-1	few	TRBV13	TGTGCCAGCAGCTCCGGCCTAGAAGGAACAGGGGACACTGAAGCTTTCTTT	CASSSGLEGTGDTEAFF
13	-	TRBJ1-3	few	TRBV7-2	TGTGCCAGCAGCCCGATGTCGGGAGACACCATATATTTT	CASSPMSGDTIYF
15	-	TRBJ2-2	many	TRBV6-2/TRBV6-3	TGTGCCAGCAGTGTCTCACATGGGTTGGTCGGGGAGCTGTTTTTT	CASSVSHGLVGELFF
13	-	TRBJ2-1	-	TRBV7-6	TGTGCCAGCAGCTTAGCAGGGGGGAATGAGCAGTTCTTC	CASSLAGGNEQFF
17	-	TRBJ1-1	many	TRBV4-1	TGCGCCAGCAGCCAAGATGAGTTTGGGAATATGAACACTGAAGCTTTCTTT	CASSQDEFGNMNTEAFF
14	-	TRBJ2-7	many	TRBV20-1	TGCAGTGCTAGCGGTGCGGGGGCCTACAACGAGCAGTACTTC	CSASGAGAYNEQYF
15	TRBD2	TRBJ2-2	many	TRBV29-1	TGCAGCGTTAAATCTAGCGGGAGAGACACCGGGGAGCTGTTTTTT	CSVKSSGRDTGELFF
15	-	TRBJ2-1	few	TRBV20-1	TGCAGTGCTAGAGAATCCGGAACAGGGTTTGATGAGCAGTTCTTC	CSARESGTGFDEQFF
18	-	TRBJ1-2	few	TRBV7-9	TGTGCCAGCAGCACGAACCCGGAGTCCAGGGTCTTTAGTTATGGCTACACCTTC	CASSTNPESRVFSYGYTF
15	-	TRBJ1-3	-	TRBV2	TGTGCCAGCAGTGAATTGGCAGGCTCTGGAAACACCATATATTTT	CASSELAGSGNTIYF
14	-	TRBJ1-2	-	TRBV29-1	TGCAGCGTTGAAGACCTGGGGGCAGCCTATGGCTACACCTTC	CSVEDLGAAYGYTF
15	TRBD1	TRBJ2-1	many	TRBV7-2	TGTGCCAGCAGCTTATCCCTAACAGGGGTCAATGAGCAGTTCTTC	CASSLSLTGVNEQFF
12	-	TRBJ2-1	-	TRBV14	TGTGCCAGCAGCCCCTCCCACAATGAGCAGTTCTTC	CASSPSHNEQFF
14	TRBD1	TRBJ2-1	many	TRBV29-1	TGCAGCGTTGAATTCGACAGGGAGCCTCCTGAGCAGTTCTTC	CSVEFDREPPEQFF
14	TRBD1	TRBJ1-1	-	TRBV6-5	TGTGCCAGCAGCCGGACAGGGAGGGACACTGAAGCTTTCTTT	CASSRTGRDTEAFF
15	TRBD1	TRBJ1-2	few	TRBV7-8	TGTGCCAGCAGCCCTACAATGACAGGGAGCTGGGGCTACACCTTC	CASSPTMTGSWGYTF
13	-	TRBJ2-7	few	TRBV6-6	TGTGCCAGCAGTTACGGACCAACCTACGAGCAGTACTTC	CASSYGPTYEQYF
15	-	TRBJ1-1	-	TRBV4-1	TGCGCCAGCAGCCAAGTTGAGGGAGAGAACACTGAAGCTTTCTTT	CASSQVEGENTEAFF
14	-	TRBJ2-1	few	TRBV20-1	TGCAGTGCTACGAGGGGGCGGGGGGACTCTGAGCAGTTCTTC	CSATRGRGDSEQFF
14	TRBD1	TRBJ1-5	large	TRBV6-6	TGTGCCAGCACTTGGACAGGTGGAAATCAGCCCCAGCATTTT	CASTWTGGNQPQHF
12	-	TRBJ2-7	many	TRBV7-9	TGTGCCAGCAGCTTTCTTGCGGGCGAGCAGTACTTC	CASSFLAGEQYF
17	TRBD2	TRBJ2-2	few	TRBV4-1	TGCGCCAGCAGCCAGGGAGCGGGACTAGCCAGACCCGGGGAGCTGTTTTTT	CASSQGAGLARPGELFF
13	-	TRBJ2-7	once	TRBV7-8	TGTGCCTGCGCGGAGCCGACAGCCTACGAGCAGTACTTC	CACAEPTAYEQYF
12	TRBD1	TRBJ1-1	-	TRBV10-3	TGTGCCATCAGTGACAGGGGGCCTGAAGCTTTCTTT	CAISDRGPEAFF
15	-	TRBJ1-5	many	TRBV6-1	TGTGCCAGCAGTGAACAGGGAGGAAGCAATCAGCCCCAGCATTTT	CASSEQGGSNQPQHF
16	TRBD1	TRBJ1-3	-	TRBV28	TGTGCCAGCAGACGGACAGGGTCGGCTTTCGCAAACACCATATATTTT	CASRRTGSAFANTIYF
15	-	TRBJ1-5	many	TRBV3-1	TGTGCCAGCAGCCAAGGACAGCCGGGCAATCAGCCCCAGCATTTT	CASSQGQPGNQPQHF